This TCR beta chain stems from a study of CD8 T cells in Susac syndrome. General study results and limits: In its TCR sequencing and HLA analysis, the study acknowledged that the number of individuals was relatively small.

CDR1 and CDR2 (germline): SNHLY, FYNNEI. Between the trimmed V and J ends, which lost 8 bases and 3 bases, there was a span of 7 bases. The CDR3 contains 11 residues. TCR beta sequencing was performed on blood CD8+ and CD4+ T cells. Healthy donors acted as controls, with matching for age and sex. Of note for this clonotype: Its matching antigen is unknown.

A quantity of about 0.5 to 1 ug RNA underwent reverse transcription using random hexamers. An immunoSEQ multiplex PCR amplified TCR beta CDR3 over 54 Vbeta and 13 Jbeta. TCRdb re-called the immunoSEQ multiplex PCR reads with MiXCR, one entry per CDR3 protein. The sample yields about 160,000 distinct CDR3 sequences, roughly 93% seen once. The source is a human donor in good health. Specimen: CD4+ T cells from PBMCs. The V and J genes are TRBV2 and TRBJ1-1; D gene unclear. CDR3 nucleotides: TGTGCCAGCCCAGAGGACACTGAAGCTTTCTTT. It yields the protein CASPEDTEAFF.